A single sample gave rise to the 23 T cell receptor beta chains below, sequenced in a study of blood T cell repertoires in COVID-19. Here immunoSEQ multiplex PCR was the method, and the copy in TCRdb shows in-frame clones only, minus some. The data show roughly 250,000 clones, roughly nine tenths seen once. Sequencing used PBMCs or T cells enriched from blood (not recorded which). The receptors here all came from a woman aged 30 to 39 with acute COVID-19.

This clone was counted between two and nine times. Other DNA sequences in the sample encode the same CDR3. This chain uses TRBV5-6 with TRBJ2-7; D perhaps matches TRBD1 (5 bases). Looked up from germline, CDR1 is SGHDT and CDR2 is YYEEEE. CDR3 length equals 13 residues. V shed 0 bases and J shed 3 bases, with 7 bases lying between them. CDR3 loop: CASSLGQSYEQYF. The CDR3 nucleotides are TGTGCCAGCAGCTTGGGACAGAGCTACGAGCAGTACTTC.

The chain carries TRBV6-5 and TRBJ1-2, with D hard to call. Germline V gene lookup returns CDR1 MNHEY and CDR2 SVGAGI. CDR3 size: 12 residues. Trimming cost V 8 bases and J 4 bases, with 11 bases left between them. In DNA form, the CDR3 reads TGTGCCAGCGGCCACACCTCCTATGGCTACACCTTC. This translates into CASGHTSYGYTF.

This clone was seen once. The chain has TRBV19 and TRBJ1-2, with D tentatively TRBD1 (5 bases). With 1 base removed from V and 1 base from J, the gap between germline ends came to 7 bases. Germline assignment: CDR1 LNHDA and CDR2 SQIVND (reference sequence). The CDR3 length is 14 residues. CDR3 DNA sequence: TGTGCCAGTAGTATAGGAGGACATAACTATGGCTACACCTTC. It yields the protein CASSIGGHNYGYTF.

This clone was counted once. The V and J genes are TRBV28 and TRBJ1-4; 10 bases agree with TRBD1. Germline V gene sequence: CDR1 MDHEN, CDR2 SYDVKM. J gave up 7 bases and V 10 bases, and 24 bases lay outside the gene matches. CDR3 length: 19 amino acids. The CDR3 DNA reads TGTGCCACCTATGACCCACCGGGACAGGGGACTGGGAGGGGTGAAAAACTGTTTTTT. Its protein is CATYDPPGQGTGRGEKLFF.

The chain is built from TRBV6-5 and TRBJ2-2; D might be TRBD1 (8 bases). The length of the CDR3 is 15 residues. Between the trimmed V and J ends, which lost 4 bases and 4 bases, there was a span of 13 bases. Germline V CDR1 and CDR2: MNHEY, SVGAGI. CDR3 residues: CASSLTGEGTGELFF. CDR3 bases: TGTGCCAGCAGTTTGACAGGGGAGGGCACCGGGGAGCTGTTTTTT.

This clone was found once. This chain joins TRBV28 and TRBJ1-2; 7 bases map to TRBD1. The junction had 12 bases not matched to a gene; V was cut back by 4 bases and J by 7 bases. This CDR3 is 15 amino acids long. Germline-derived CDR1 and CDR2 are MDHEN and SYDVKM. The CDR3 here is CASSWDPITGVGYTF. The CDR3 DNA follows: TGTGCCAGCAGTTGGGACCCAATTACAGGGGTTGGCTACACCTTC.

The sample holds one count of this clone. CDR3 DNA: TGCGCCAGCAGCCAAGACCTCACCGGGGAGCTGTTTTTT. This translates into CASSQDLTGELFF. The chain is built from TRBV4-1 and TRBJ2-2; D remains unclear. Germline V lookup: CDR1 MGHRA, CDR2 YSYEKL. The CDR3 has 13 residues. With 0 bases removed from V and 4 bases from J, the gap between germline ends came to 3 bases.

The chain is built from TRBV5-5 and TRBJ2-7, with D tentatively TRBD1 (5 bases). Trimming took off 0 bases at V and 4 bases at J, with 8 bases between the two ends. The CDR3 is 13 amino acids. Per the germline V gene, CDR1 is SGHKS and CDR2 is YYEKEE (reference sequence). The CDR3 nucleotides read TGTGCCAGCAGCTTGGAGGACATGTACGAGCAGTACTTC. This translates into CASSLEDMYEQYF.

The J gene is TRBJ1-2, the V gene TRBV7-2; maybe TRBD1 (5 bases). Germline values: CDR1 SGHTA, CDR2 FQGNSA. V lost 7 bases and J lost 2, with 23 bases in between. This CDR3 region has 17 residues. The CDR3 reads CASNSGQGTWRNYGYTF. In DNA, the CDR3 is TGTGCCAGCAACTCAGGGCAGGGCACTTGGCGGAACTATGGCTACACCTTC.

The CDR3: CASSLFGVAYNSPLHF. Here the CDR3 DNA reads TGTGCCAGCAGTTTGTTCGGGGTCGCCTATAATTCACCCCTCCACTTT. The rearrangement links TRBV27 to TRBJ1-6, with D unclear. The germline V gene has CDR1 MNHEY and CDR2 SMNVEV (reference sequence). CDR3 size: 16 residues. V was shortened by 3 bases and J by 2 bases, with 11 bases between the two germline ends.

The chain combines TRBV4-2 with TRBJ2-3, with 13 bases identical to TRBD2. CDR1 is LGHNA and CDR2 is YNFKEQ in the germline V gene. The CDR3 is 17 residues long. V gave up 5 bases and J gave up 3 bases; unmatched junction bases: 8. The CDR3 region is CASSYGTSGDGTDTQYF. The CDR3 region has the DNA TGTGCCAGCAGCTACGGGACTAGCGGGGACGGTACAGATACGCAGTATTTT.

V usage is TRBV19 and J usage is TRBJ2-2, with 11 bases matching TRBD1. The CDR3 totals 16 residues. CDR1 and CDR2 from the germline V gene are LNHDA and SQIVND (reference sequence). The V gene end was trimmed by 6 bases and the J gene end by 4 bases; junction bases not matched to a gene: 7. CDR3 residues: CASSPGQGVVTGELFF. CDR3 nucleotide sequence: TGTGCCAGTAGCCCGGGACAGGGGGTCGTCACCGGGGAGCTGTTTTTT.

By share, this clone counts as medium-sized. The rearrangement joins TRBV4-2 to TRBJ1-2; D remains unclear. Between the trimmed V and J ends, which lost 0 bases and 0 bases, there was a span of 5 bases. Germline V gene lookup returns CDR1 LGHNA and CDR2 YNFKEQ. The CDR3 is made up of 14 amino acids. CDR3 bases: TGTGCCAGCAGCCAAGATGTATCTAACTATGGCTACACCTTC. Translating it yields CASSQDVSNYGYTF.

The CDR3 DNA follows: TGTGCCAGCAGCCAAGGGAGACTCAACTATGGCTACACCTTC. This sequence encodes CASSQGRLNYGYTF. V and J are TRBV3-1 (or the pseudogene TRBV3-2) and TRBJ1-2; no firm D call. V lost 1 base to trimming and J lost 2 bases, with 8 bases between them. Looked up from germline, CDR1 is LGHDT and CDR2 is YNNKEL (reference sequence). CDR3 length equals 14 residues.

The V gene is TRBV5-1, the J gene TRBJ2-7; D not resolved. Looked up from germline, CDR1 is SGHRS and CDR2 is YFSETQ. The CDR3 runs 13 residues. The V gene lost 0 bases and the J gene lost 3 bases, with 7 bases spanning the gap. The CDR3 DNA sequence: TGCGCCAGCAGCTTGGTTTACGGCTACGAGCAGTACTTC. This translates into CASSLVYGYEQYF.

Concerning this clone itself: Other DNA sequences in this specimen translate into the identical CDR3. CDR3 protein: CSVGGGPVYGYTF. As DNA, the CDR3 is TGCAGCGTTGGAGGAGGGCCGGTCTATGGCTACACCTTC. The rearrangement links TRBV29-1 to TRBJ1-2; the D is unclear. CDR1 and CDR2 from the germline V gene are SQVTM and ANQGSEA. The CDR3 is 13 residues long. With 4 bases removed from V and 4 bases from J, the gap between germline ends came to 13 bases.

J is TRBJ1-1 and V is TRBV29-1, with 8 bases aligning to TRBD1. The germline V gene has CDR1 SQVTM and CDR2 ANQGSEA. The CDR3 is 13 amino acids. V lost 8 bases and J lost 0; bases outside the gene matches: 5. The CDR3 protein is CSNHRGMNTEAFF. CDR3 in DNA: TGCAGCAACCACAGGGGGATGAACACTGAAGCTTTCTTT.

The chain has TRBV7-9 and TRBJ2-1; 12 bases fit TRBD2. V lost 5 bases to trimming and J lost 5 bases; unmatched junction nucleotides: 7. This CDR3 has 16 residues. CDR1 and CDR2 from the germline V gene are SEHNR and FQNEAQ (reference sequence). DNA for the CDR3: TGTGCCAGCAGCGACCGGACTAGCGGGACCAACAATGAGCAGTTCTTC. Translating gives CASSDRTSGTNNEQFF.

V usage is TRBV19 and J usage is TRBJ2-2; unclear D gene. The CDR3 covers 13 residues. The V gene lost 8 bases and the J gene lost 1 base, with 8 bases spanning the gap. The germline V gene encodes CDR1 LNHDA and CDR2 SQIVND (reference sequence). CDR3 residues: CASLEMNTGELFF. Written as DNA, the CDR3 is TGTGCCAGTCTCGAGATGAACACCGGGGAGCTGTTTTTT.

V gene TRBV23-1 combines with J gene TRBJ1-1; D is undetermined. TRBV23-1 carries the ORF label, with uncertain function. V was cut by 10 bases and J by 10 bases, with 10 bases left in between. There are 9 residues in the CDR3. CDR3 bases: TGCGCCAACAACGCTGGAGCTTTCTTT. This translates into CANNAGAFF.

CDR3 in amino acids: CASSPGRQGKETQYF. The CDR3 nucleotides are TGTGCCAGCTCCCCCGGGCGACAGGGTAAAGAGACCCAGTACTTC. The V and J genes are TRBV18 and TRBJ2-5; 7 bases are shared with TRBD1. J lost 3 bases, V lost 6 bases, and 10 bases had no gene match. The CDR3 sequence is 15 residues long. Germline CDR1 and CDR2: KGHSH and LQKENI. Drawing the rest from reference TRBV18 and TRBJ2-5, the complete variable domain is NAGVMQNPRHLVRRRGQEARLRCSPMKGHSHVYWYRQLPEEGLKFMVYLQKENIIDESGMPKERFSAEFPKEGPSILRIQQVVRGDSAAYFCASSPGRQGKETQYFGPGTRLLVL.

The chain combines TRBV5-1 with TRBJ1-3; 9 bases fit TRBD1. V dropped 3 bases and J dropped 2; count of bases not matched to a gene: 3. CDR3 length: 15 amino acids. The germline CDR1 and CDR2 sequences are SGHRS and YFSETQ. The CDR3 DNA follows: TGCGCCAGCAGCTCCGGGACAGGGACTGGAAACACCATATATTTT. Amino acid sequence: CASSSGTGTGNTIYF.

V is TRBV5-4 and J is TRBJ2-3; 8 positions agree with TRBD2. The CDR3 runs to 16 residues. The V and J ends lost 3 bases and 5 bases, in that order; junction bases with no gene match: 11. CDR1 and CDR2 from the germline V gene are SGHNT and YYREEE (reference sequence). DNA for the CDR3: TGTGCCAGCAGCTCCCGGGAGGGGGGGGAGGTAGATACGCAGTATTTT. It translates to CASSSREGGEVDTQYF.